This T cell receptor (beta chain) was identified during a study of T cells in Graves' hyperthyroidism and ophthalmopathy. Study-wide findings and caveats: In simple terms, a model built on 13 V-J features told ophthalmopathy apart from stable hyperthyroidism.

There were TCR beta CDR3 regions amplified from RNA transcripts. An initial round of RT-PCR targeting the TCR CDR3 relied on the HTBI primer set. TCRdb independently ran MiXCR on the multiplex PCR reads; one entry per CDR3 protein. The sample lists roughly 510,000 distinct CDR3 sequences; over 35% were seen once. V shed 0 bases, J shed 8 bases, and the junction held 9 bases outside the gene matches. Germline V gives CDR1 DFQATT, CDR2 SNEGSKA (reference sequence). The CDR3 sequence is 14 residues long. On this clonotype itself: Its cognate antigen is unknown.

Uncontrolled infections, other autoimmune diseases, pregnancy or lactation led to exclusion of patients. This sequence joins TRBV20-1 and TRBJ1-2; 7 bases line up with TRBD1. The sample was peripheral blood or thyroid tissue (not recorded which). This sequence originates from an adult woman with Graves' disease, either hyperthyroidism or ophthalmopathy (not recorded which). CDR3 coding DNA: TGCAGTGCTAGAGATTGGGGATCGGGACAGGGCTACACCTTC. Protein: CSARDWGSGQGYTF.